This T cell receptor beta chain was observed in a study of cytomegalovirus exposure and HLA in healthy donors. PCR used 60 Vbeta primers and 13 Jbeta primers. Assay: immunoSEQ multiplex PCR; the TCRdb copy retains only in-frame clones and omits some. The table lists 60,000 to 80,000 clones, 70% to 85% of them singletons. The receptor comes from a girl under 18 in good health and CMV-seropositive. Sequencing input: PBMCs.

The DNA for the CDR3 is TGTGCCTGGAGTTGGGGACAGAGGATGAACACTGAAGCTTTCTTT. Its protein is CAWSWGQRMNTEAFF. This chain joins TRBV30 and TRBJ1-1, with 7 nucleotides matching TRBD1. V dropped 2 bases and J dropped 0; count of bases not matched to a gene: 6. This CDR3 region has 15 residues. Germline CDR1 reads GTSNPN; CDR2 reads SVGIG (reference sequence).